This entry is about one T cell receptor beta chain. Its antigen is as yet unknown. The V and J ends lost 7 bases and 0 bases respectively, with 18 bases between them. Looked up from germline, CDR1 is SGHVS and CDR2 is FQNEAQ. CDR3 length: 16 amino acids. Via MiXCR, TCRdb re-called the reads, giving one row per CDR3 protein. The table has about 150,000 distinct CDR3 sequences, about 32% seen once; the top ten hold about 50%. This sample was taken from a study of T cell repertoires in cytomegalovirus infection. Sequencing was performed on CD8+ T cells from cultured PBMCs, taken from culture after CMV antigen stimulation. The sequence was obtained from a human donor in good health (CMV status not recorded). Some clones in this sample may be carry-over from other donors' samples. J is TRBJ1-1 and V is TRBV7-8; perhaps TRBD1 as D (5 bases). The CDR3 DNA sequence: TGTGCCAGCATCACGGACGGGGGGTTAATGAACACTGAAGCTTTCTTT. This sequence encodes CASITDGGLMNTEAFF.